A selection of T cell receptor beta chains follows, all from one sample in a study of PD-1 blockade in classical Hodgkin lymphoma. The data were produced by immunoSEQ multiplex PCR, yet TCRdb's version contains in-frame clones alone and is incomplete. The profile shows roughly 52,000 clones, 86% of them singletons. The sample here was peripheral blood mononuclear cells (PBMCs), taken before the fourth cycle of nivolumab. These receptors were collected from a human donor with classical Hodgkin lymphoma. The conserved cysteine and the conserved F or W are not part of the CDR3 here. The D gene is left open where the match is weak.

v_call	j_call	d_call	cdr3_aa
TRBV28	TRBJ2-1	TRBD2	ASSPGLAGVGGYNEQF
TRBV13	TRBJ2-1	TRBD2	ASSLGRGSHNEQF
TRBV18	TRBJ1-4	.	ASSRFNLDRRNEKLF
TRBV18	TRBJ1-6	TRBD1	ASSPTPGQGARDSPLH
TRBV7-7	TRBJ1-5	TRBD1	ASSPGQGESNQPQH
TRBV28	TRBJ2-5	.	ASREDGAGTQY
TRBV5-1	TRBJ1-4	TRBD1	ASSVGQDNEKLF
TRBV2	TRBJ1-1	TRBD1	ASRMTGDRTEAF
TRBV29-1	TRBJ2-7	TRBD2	SVMTSDEQY
TRBV6-1	TRBJ1-5	.	ASSEHSQGGNQPQH
TRBV9	TRBJ2-5	.	ASSPQVGGQTQY
TRBV7-7	TRBJ1-1	.	ASSLPRSQRSTEAF
TRBV28	TRBJ1-4	.	ASSPWGGQDEKLF
TRBV7-8	TRBJ1-3	.	ASSLLQRMASGNTIY
TRBV6-4	TRBJ2-6	.	ASSGTSGANVLT
TRBV29-1	TRBJ1-1	.	SVEPRTAEAF
TRBV19	TRBJ1-2	.	ASTYRGAGYT
TRBV18	TRBJ2-3	TRBD2	ASSPGRERTDTQY
TRBV10-3	TRBJ2-1	TRBD1	AIADKDRGLSYNEQF
TRBV27	TRBJ1-1	TRBD1	ASSPGTGGWNTEAF
TRBV7-9	TRBJ2-1	TRBD2	ASSRAGGLYNEQF
TRBV23-1	TRBJ2-3	TRBD2	ANRTSGQICTDTQY
TRBV6-1	TRBJ2-7	.	ASSTSIGEHYEQY
TRBV29-1	TRBJ1-5	.	SVEVNSNQPQH
TRBV7-9	TRBJ2-5	.	ASSLGGAGETQY
TRBV7-8	TRBJ1-4	.	ASSLLRDDRRGLF
TRBV27	TRBJ2-3	.	ASSFGGKLLLTDTQY
TRBV7-9	TRBJ2-1	.	ASSHNGVGSYNEQF
TRBV1	TRBJ1-6	.	TSSQERETGNSPLH
TRBV7-2	TRBJ2-2	TRBD2	ASSFAGGATGELF
TRBV5-1	TRBJ2-2	.	ASSPFANTGELF
TRBV2	TRBJ2-2	.	AGTGPMRANTGELF
TRBV9	TRBJ2-7	.	ASNPQGASYEQY
TRBV9	TRBJ1-6	.	ASSVNAVYNSPLH
TRBV7-2	TRBJ2-1	.	ASSSEIYNEQF
TRBV4-1	TRBJ2-5	TRBD2	ASSQEGGMETQY
TRBV18	TRBJ2-3	TRBD2	ASSPRLAVQDTQY
TRBV7-6	TRBJ1-1	TRBD1	ASSLGQGTEAF
TRBV6-1	TRBJ2-2	.	ASSDFGANTGELF
TRBV9	TRBJ2-1	TRBD2	ASSVDGRANEQF
TRBV4-1	TRBJ1-3	TRBD1	ASSRQGSSGNTIY
TRBV7-9	TRBJ2-5	.	ASSLVTETQY
TRBV19	TRBJ2-5	.	ASSIGGGAKETQY
TRBV5-1	TRBJ2-3	TRBD2	ASSGLVRDTQY
TRBV14	TRBJ1-2	.	ASSLNRDGYT
TRBV2	TRBJ2-7	.	ASRAGTLNEQY
TRBV6-5	TRBJ2-7	.	ASSEGLGSYEQY
TRBV14	TRBJ2-2	.	ASSQMIAGELF
TRBV4-2	TRBJ1-2	.	ASSQEEGYT
TRBV29-1	TRBJ2-1	TRBD2	SVVAGVLDEQF
TRBV6-1	TRBJ1-1	.	ASSVQNMNTEAF
TRBV7-3	TRBJ2-1	TRBD2	ASSPRTSRGDNEQF
TRBV15	TRBJ2-3	.	ATSTSRGGTDTQY
TRBV19	TRBJ2-1	TRBD2	ASSISGGLIIHEQF
TRBV9	TRBJ2-1	TRBD2	ASSVAFRLAGGESYNEQF
TRBV7-2	TRBJ2-7	TRBD2	ASSLVGSDSGGSSYEQY
TRBV29-1	TRBJ2-1	TRBD2	SGAGGVSYNEQF